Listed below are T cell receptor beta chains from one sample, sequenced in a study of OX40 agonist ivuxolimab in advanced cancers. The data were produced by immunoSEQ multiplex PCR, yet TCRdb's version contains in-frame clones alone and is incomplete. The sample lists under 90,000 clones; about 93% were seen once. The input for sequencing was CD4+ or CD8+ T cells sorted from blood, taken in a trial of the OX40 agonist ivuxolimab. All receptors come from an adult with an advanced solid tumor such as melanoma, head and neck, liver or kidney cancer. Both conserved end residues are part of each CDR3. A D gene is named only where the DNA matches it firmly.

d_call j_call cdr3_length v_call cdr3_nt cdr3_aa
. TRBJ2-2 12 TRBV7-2 TGTGCCAGCTCTAGGGGTACCGGGGAGCTGTTTTTT CASSRGTGELFF
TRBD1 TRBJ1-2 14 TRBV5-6 TGTGCCAGCAACCGGGACAGGGTGGGCTATGGCTACACCTTC CASNRDRVGYGYTF
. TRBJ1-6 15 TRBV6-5 TGTGCCAGCAGTTACGCCCCAGGGCAAAATTCACCCCTCCACTTT CASSYAPGQNSPLHF
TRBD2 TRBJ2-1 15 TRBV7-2 TGTGCCAGCAGCTTGAGTACTAGCGGGATCCATGAGCAGTTCTTC CASSLSTSGIHEQFF
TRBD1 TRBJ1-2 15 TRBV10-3 TGTGCCATCAGTTGGGGACAGGGGGCACCGAATGGCTACACCTTC CAISWGQGAPNGYTF
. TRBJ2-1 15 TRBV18 TGTGCCAGCTCACCCGGGTCGAGCTCCTACAATGAGCAGTTCTTC CASSPGSSSYNEQFF
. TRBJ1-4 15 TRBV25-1 TGTGCCAGCAGTGAAATCGGGGGGCAAGGCGAAAAACTGTTTTTT CASSEIGGQGEKLFF
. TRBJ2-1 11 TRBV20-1 TGCAGTGCTCTTCGGGGTGGGGAGCAGTTCTTC CSALRGGEQFF
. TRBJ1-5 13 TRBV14 TGTGCCAGCAGCCAAGATCGAAATCAGCCCCAGCATTTT CASSQDRNQPQHF
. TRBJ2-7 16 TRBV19 TGTGCCAGTAGTACCGAGCCGGGACTCTATGTTAGGGAGCAGTACTTC CASSTEPGLYVREQYF
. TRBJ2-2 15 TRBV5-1 TGCGCCAGCAGCCGGGACTCACGAGACACCGGGGAGCTGTTTTTT CASSRDSRDTGELFF